A selection of T cell receptor beta chains follows, all from one sample in a study of T cell repertoires in cytomegalovirus infection. One entry per CDR3 protein results from TCRdb running MiXCR on the reads. The repertoire has 900,000 to 950,000 distinct CDR3 sequences, about a third of them found once; the top ten carry over 13%. What these receptors recognize is not known. The specimen comprised cultured CD8+ T cells from PBMCs, sampled from culture after CMV antigen stimulation. These receptors came from a human donor in good health (CMV status not recorded). Some clones in this sample may be carry-over from other donors' samples. The CDR3 runs from the conserved cysteine through the conserved F or W. D genes are given only for firm matches. Some rows have no size entry. The others give once, few or many, or a class for an expanded clone.

TRBD1,TRBJ1-2,TRBV7-2,many,CASSPTGESRFDYGYTF,TGTGCCAGCAGCCCAACAGGGGAGTCCCGGTTTGACTATGGCTACACCTTC
.,TRBJ2-1,TRBV6-5,.,CASSYTTPSSYNEQFF,TGTGCCAGCAGTTACACCACACCGAGCTCCTACAATGAGCAGTTCTTC
.,TRBJ1-1,TRBV6-2/TRBV6-3,.,CANSYRAGALTEAFF,TGTGCCAACAGTTACCGGGCGGGGGCTTTGACTGAAGCTTTCTTT
TRBD2,TRBJ2-5,TRBV6-5,.,CASSQGLAGGKKETQYF,TGTGCCAGCAGCCAAGGACTAGCGGGGGGCAAAAAAGAGACCCAGTACTTC
.,TRBJ1-3,TRBV15,few,CATSRDRPGNTIYF,TGTGCCACCAGCAGAGATAGGCCTGGAAACACCATATATTTT
TRBD1,TRBJ1-1,TRBV4-1,.,CASSSPGLETGGAFF,TGCGCCAGCAGCTCCCCAGGCTTGGAGACAGGGGGAGCTTTCTTT
.,TRBJ1-2,TRBV7-9,few,CASGPGYGYTF,TGTGCCAGCGGACCCGGCTATGGCTACACCTTC
.,TRBJ2-7,TRBV28,.,CATLLGGREQYF,TGTGCCACCCTGCTCGGGGGGCGAGAGCAGTACTTC
.,TRBJ1-2,TRBV19,.,CASSLTALSGYGYTF,TGTGCCAGTAGTCTCACAGCCCTTTCCGGCTATGGCTACACCTTC
.,TRBJ1-4,TRBV7-2,many,CASSLWDAPGEKLFF,TGTGCCAGCAGCCTATGGGACGCCCCGGGCGAAAAACTGTTTTTT
TRBD1,TRBJ2-1,TRBV6-2/TRBV6-3,.,CASSHFSLWRQGRLPFF,TGTGCCAGCAGTCATTTCTCCCTCTGGAGACAGGGACGTTTGCCGTTCTTC
TRBD1,TRBJ1-2,TRBV7-3,many,CASSLSGTGLTNYGYTF,TGTGCCAGCAGCTTATCTGGGACAGGGCTAACTAACTATGGCTACACCTTC
.,TRBJ1-2,TRBV12-3/TRBV12-4,.,CASSFGTQLYGYTF,TGTGCCAGCAGTTTTGGGACGCAACTCTATGGCTACACCTTC
.,TRBJ1-2,TRBV7-2,many,CASSSQWVSSGGYTF,TGTGCCAGCAGCTCCCAGTGGGTGAGCTCGGGCGGCTACACCTTC
.,TRBJ2-1,TRBV27,once,CASTPLDRRNEQIF,TGTGCCAGCACCCCTCTCGACAGACGCAATGAGCAGATCTTC
TRBD1,TRBJ2-7,TRBV7-6,many,CASSLGQGQYF,TGTGCCAGCAGCTTAGGACAGGGGCAGTACTTC
.,TRBJ1-1,TRBV19,few,CASSMGTETNTEAFF,TGTGCCAGTAGTATGGGGACGGAGACGAACACTGAAGCTTTCTTT
.,TRBJ2-1,TRBV5-1,few,CASSFSAGGYNEQFF,TGCGCCAGCAGCTTTTCGGCAGGAGGCTACAATGAGCAGTTCTTC
.,TRBJ2-1,TRBV5-1,few,CASSSGRRSSYNEQFF,TGCGCTAGCAGCTCGGGGAGGCGGAGCTCCTACAATGAGCAGTTCTTC
.,TRBJ2-3,TRBV6-5,.,CASSYTPWGTDTQYF,TGTGCCAGCAGTTACACCCCATGGGGCACAGATACGCAGTATTTT
.,TRBJ2-7,TRBV20-1,few,CSASLQGFSYEQYF,TGCAGTGCTAGTTTGCAGGGCTTCTCCTACGAGCAGTACTTC
.,TRBJ2-1,TRBV12-3/TRBV12-4,.,CASTPTRAGEQFF,TGTGCCAGCACCCCTACTAGGGCTGGTGAGCAGTTCTTC
.,TRBJ1-4,TRBV2,.,CASSAREVNEKLFF,TGTGCCAGCAGCGCTAGGGAGGTTAATGAAAAACTGTTTTTT
.,TRBJ1-5,TRBV7-9,.,CASSLDGRGNQPQHF,TGTGCCAGCAGCTTAGACGGGAGGGGCAATCAGCCCCAGCATTTT
TRBD2,TRBJ2-1,TRBV7-3,.,CASSLSSGGYNEQLF,TGTGCCAGCAGCTTATCCAGCGGGGGGTACAATGAGCAGTTGTTC
TRBD2,TRBJ2-5,TRBV7-3,.,CASSAGTSFLETQYF,TGTGCCAGCAGCGCCGGGACTAGCTTCCTCGAGACCCAGTACTTC
.,TRBJ2-2,TRBV7-2,many,CASSALRGSTGELFF,TGTGCCAGCAGCGCGCTTAGGGGGAGTACCGGGGAGCTGTTTTTT
TRBD1,TRBJ1-2,TRBV10-2,.,CASSDPGQGHGYTF,TGCGCCAGCAGTGACCCGGGACAGGGTCATGGCTACACCTTC
.,TRBJ2-3,TRBV6-5,few,CASSPRPAPDTQYF,TGTGCCAGCAGTCCCCGGCCTGCGCCAGATACGCAGTATTTT
.,TRBJ2-6,TRBV6-5,.,CASSRDRYRGSGANVLTF,TGTGCCAGCAGTCGGGACCGTTACCGTGGATCTGGGGCCAACGTCCTGACTTTC
.,TRBJ2-1,TRBV7-2,many,CASSSTGFSYNEQFF,TGTGCCAGCAGCTCCACAGGGTTCTCCTACAATGAGCAGTTCTTC
.,TRBJ2-7,TRBV2,many,CASSGYEQYF,TGTGCCAGCAGTGGGTACGAGCAGTACTTC
.,TRBJ1-1,TRBV7-6,few,CASSLGMGMNTEAFF,TGTGCCAGCAGCTTAGGAATGGGAATGAACACTGAAGCTTTCTTT
TRBD1,TRBJ1-2,TRBV11-1,many,CASSQGQSYGYTF,TGTGCCAGCAGCCAGGGACAGTCCTATGGCTACACCTTC
.,TRBJ2-2,TRBV7-6,few,CASMGVAGELFF,TGTGCCAGCATGGGAGTCGCCGGGGAGCTGTTTTTT
TRBD1,TRBJ2-7,TRBV7-8,.,CASSLVSTGGGYEQYF,TGTGCCAGCAGCTTAGTTTCGACAGGGGGCGGCTACGAGCAGTACTTC
.,TRBJ1-4,TRBV7-9,.,CASSFIGRESEKLFF,TGTGCCAGCAGCTTTATCGGCAGGGAGAGCGAAAAACTGTTTTTT
TRBD1,TRBJ1-5,TRBV7-8,few,CASSGTVYSNQPQHF,TGTGCCAGCAGCGGGACAGTATATAGCAATCAGCCCCAGCATTTT
.,TRBJ1-1,TRBV19,.,CASSIAQGEDTEAFF,TGTGCCAGTAGTATAGCCCAGGGCGAGGACACTGAAGCTTTCTTT
.,TRBJ2-1,TRBV7-6,.,CASSSGAFNEQFF,TGTGCCAGCAGCTCGGGAGCCTTCAATGAGCAGTTCTTC
.,TRBJ2-5,TRBV11-2,.,CANSFWTQETQYF,TGTGCCAACAGCTTTTGGACCCAAGAGACCCAGTACTTC
TRBD1,TRBJ1-2,TRBV7-2,few,CASSLHAGTANPSYGYTF,TGTGCCAGCAGCCTACATGCTGGGACAGCCAACCCTTCCTATGGCTACACCTTC
TRBD2,TRBJ2-1,TRBV6-1,few,CARTSGGVKFF,TGTGCCCGGACTAGCGGGGGGGTCAAGTTCTTC
.,TRBJ1-2,TRBV7-9,many,CASAGAESYGYTF,TGTGCCAGCGCGGGAGCGGAATCCTATGGCTACACCTTC
.,TRBJ1-6,TRBV10-3,few,CAISEPGTKSYNSPLHF,TGTGCCATCAGTGAGCCGGGTACGAAGTCCTATAATTCACCCCTCCACTTT
.,TRBJ2-7,TRBV12-3/TRBV12-4,.,CASSLQDPYEQYF,TGTGCCAGCAGTTTACAGGATCCCTACGAGCAGTACTTC
.,TRBJ2-3,TRBV2,.,CASTGHPGTDTQYF,TGTGCCAGCACCGGACACCCGGGGACAGATACGCAGTATTTT
TRBD1,TRBJ1-6,TRBV7-4,few,CASGWGDSPINSPLHF,TGTGCCAGCGGATGGGGGGACAGCCCCATTAATTCACCCCTCCACTTT
.,TRBJ2-7,TRBV7-4,.,CATTPRHSYEQYF,TGTGCCACCACCCCGCGCCACTCCTACGAGCAGTACTTC
TRBD2,TRBJ2-1,TRBV7-4,.,CASSAVAGGPTYEQFF,TGTGCCAGCAGCGCGGTAGCGGGGGGCCCTACCTATGAGCAGTTCTTC
.,TRBJ2-1,TRBV27,.,CASSLSRAGPSYNEQFF,TGTGCCAGCAGTTTATCGAGGGCAGGGCCTTCCTACAATGAGCAGTTCTTC
.,TRBJ2-7,TRBV27,few,CASSAGPRYEQYF,TGTGCCAGCAGTGCCGGGCCCCGATACGAGCAGTACTTC
.,TRBJ1-6,TRBV2,.,CASIRGYNSPLHF,TGTGCCAGCATCCGGGGATATAATTCACCCCTCCACTTT
TRBD1,TRBJ2-5,TRBV6-1,few,CASSEAPGTGSEETQYF,TGTGCCAGCAGTGAAGCTCCCGGGACAGGGTCGGAAGAGACCCAGTACTTC